This T cell receptor beta chain was observed in a study of blood T cells in healthy people across ages (dated by TCRdb to 2013 to 2016). With regard to the full study: In model experiments, roughly one uniquely barcoded TCR beta cDNA molecule per two T cells was captured by template switching. Donors were grouped into four age groups: young (average roughly 17 years), middle-aged (approximately 41), aged (approximately 67) and long-lived (approximately 75). The study analyzed two additional independent replicas of 1 million unique cDNA reads from the same blood draw for two donors, one aged 18 to 30 and one aged 80 or older. To avoid experimental bias, donors of different ages were randomly spread across the sequencing lanes. To track age-related changes in TCR beta repertoire diversity, the study relied on deep sequencing normalized with unique cDNA molecular identifiers. Broad study findings and their caveats: Total diversity estimates from one million sequenced T cells were considered lower bounds and underestimates. Conclusive comparison of naive and antigen-experienced compartments was prevented by the profiling of bulk unsorted PBMCs. Because donor CMV infection status was unknown, age-related changes in expanded clonotypes were potentially confounded. There was a strong correlation between observed TCR beta diversity and the percentage of naive T cells measured by flow cytometry. As age increased, observed TCR beta diversity per million T cells dropped in a roughly linear way, and a significant reduction was already evident by age approximately 40. The long-lived group showed more naive CD4+ T cells, fewer expanded clones and increased TCR diversity than the aged group, suggesting age selection.

V loses 11 bases of germline sequence and J loses 4 bases, and the interval between the two ends is 17 bases. Taken from cysteine to phenylalanine, the CDR3 has 13 residues. Only CDR3 DNA remains: 39 bases, in frame from the first base. CDR1 and CDR2 are read off the germline V gene as ENHRY and SYGVKD. This clonotype was seen a handful of times. What antigen it recognizes has not been identified. No base quality values were provided; no much bigger clone lies one nucleotide off. Libraries were constructed by 5' RACE. For sequencing, an Illumina HiSeq 2500 was employed. The second PCR ran for roughly 7 to 12 cycles and used a J-beta primer mix along with a sample-barcoded 5' primer. Each TCR beta cDNA molecule received a unique molecular identifier from a template-switch 5' adaptor carrying 12 random nucleotides. Each sample yielded at least 3 million CDR3-containing paired-end reads. The Mint cDNA synthesis kit, primed by a TRBC-specific oligonucleotide, was used to synthesize first-strand cDNA from all RNA. Following uracil-DNA glycosylase treatment, all cDNA underwent a first 18-cycle PCR with the universal primers M1SS and BC2_uni_R. The authors' pipeline ran thus. Normalization of each sample was performed by random selection of 1 million high-quality reads, each carrying a distinct molecular identifier. Reads with shared molecular identifiers were discarded instead of being binned into consensus sequences. MiTCR, set to a Q25 quality threshold and the strictest error-elimination algorithm, was used for CDR3 identification, clonotype clustering and error correction. A nonparametric unseen species model with Euler transformation was used to estimate lower-bound total TCR beta diversity. The public reads were reprocessed in TCRdb via fastp at Q25 and MiXCR, keeping in-frame beta chains. Each record represents a unique CDR3 protein, reported with the most common genes and DNA among its rows. What appears here as the V and J calls and clone size reflects TCRdb's work, not the paper's. This sample holds about 1 million distinct CDR3 sequences; around 45% were observed only once. Of the sample, approximately 19% is held by the ten largest clones.

Donors were under 40 systemically healthy Caucasian individuals from Russia aged 6 to 90 years. Ten milliliters of peripheral blood were drawn from each donor into EDTA-treated Vacutainer tubes. Ficoll-Paque density-gradient centrifugation was used to isolate PBMCs, with at least 7 million per sample. Total RNA, at least 5.5 micrograms per sample, was extracted from PBMCs with Trizol reagent. For every donor, an aliquot of PBMCs went through flow cytometry to measure the percentages of naive CD45RAhigh/CD27high T cells. Sequencing used blood. The rearranged segments are TRBV10-3 and TRBJ1-2; a weak D assignment points to TRBD1 (5 bases agree). The receptor was derived from a woman aged 60-70 years in good health. The CDR3 loop reads CALSTRDSYGYTF. The nucleotide sequence is TGTGCCCTCTCGACCCGCGACAGCTATGGCTACACCTTC.